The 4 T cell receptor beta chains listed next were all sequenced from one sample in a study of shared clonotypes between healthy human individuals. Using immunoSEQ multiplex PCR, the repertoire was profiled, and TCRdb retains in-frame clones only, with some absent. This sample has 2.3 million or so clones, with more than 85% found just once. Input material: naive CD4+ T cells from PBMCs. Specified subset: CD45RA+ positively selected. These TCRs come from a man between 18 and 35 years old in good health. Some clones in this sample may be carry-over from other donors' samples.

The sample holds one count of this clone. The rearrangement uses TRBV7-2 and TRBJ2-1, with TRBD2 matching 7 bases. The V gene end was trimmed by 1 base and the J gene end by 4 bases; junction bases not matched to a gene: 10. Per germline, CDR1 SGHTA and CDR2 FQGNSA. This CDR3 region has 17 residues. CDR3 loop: CASSLVRGREEYNEQFF. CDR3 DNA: TGTGCCAGCAGCTTAGTGCGCGGGAGAGAGGAGTACAATGAGCAGTTCTTC.

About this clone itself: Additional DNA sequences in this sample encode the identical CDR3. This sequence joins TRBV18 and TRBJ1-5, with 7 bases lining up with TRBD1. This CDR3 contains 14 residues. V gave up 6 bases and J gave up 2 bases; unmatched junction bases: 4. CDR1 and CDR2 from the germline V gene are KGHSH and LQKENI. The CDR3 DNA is TGTGCCAGCTCCCCTACAGGGGGCAATCAGCCCCAGCATTTT. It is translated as CASSPTGGNQPQHF.

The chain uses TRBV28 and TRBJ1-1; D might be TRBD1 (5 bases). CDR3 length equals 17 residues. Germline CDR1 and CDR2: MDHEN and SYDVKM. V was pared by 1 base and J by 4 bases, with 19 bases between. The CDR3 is CASSLLRGEGKGTEAFF. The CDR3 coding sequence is TGTGCCAGCAGTTTATTGCGGGGGGAGGGAAAGGGCACTGAAGCTTTCTTT. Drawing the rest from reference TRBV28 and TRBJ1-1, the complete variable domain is DVKVTQSSRYLVKRTGEKVFLECVQDMDHENMFWYRQDPGLGLRLIYFSYDVKMKEKGDIPEGYSVSREKKERFSLILESASTNQTSMYLCASSLLRGEGKGTEAFFGQGTRLTVV.

CDR3 residues: CASSLFLHGRGEKLFF. The CDR3 bases are TGTGCCAGCAGCTTGTTCCTCCACGGGAGGGGTGAAAAACTGTTTTTT. The chain combines TRBV5-5 with TRBJ1-4, with a tentative D call TRBD1 (5 bases). V was shortened by 1 base and J by 7 bases, with 17 bases between the two germline ends. This CDR3 spans 16 amino acids. The germline gives CDR1 SGHKS, CDR2 YYEKEE (reference sequence).